This TCR beta chain was captured in a study of shared clonotypes between healthy human individuals. Study details: Per-donor plates numbered three CD4 naive, three CD4 memory, two CD8 naive and one CD8 memory.

Samples underwent the assay at deep level. Produced via immunoSEQ multiplex PCR; TCRdb's table is partial and in-frame only. The data contain around 370,000 clones, roughly 96% of them seen just once; the ten biggest clones take up 0.32%. CDR1 is SGHKS, CDR2 YYEKEE, per germline (reference sequence). This CDR3 contains 16 residues. V was shortened by 3 bases and J by 2 bases, with 18 bases between the two germline ends. Donors included only healthy HIV-negative adults lacking recent acute infections or vaccinations. The donor cohort consisted entirely of Caucasian adults residing in Nashville, Tennessee.

The chain recombines TRBV5-5 with TRBJ2-7; the D gene could be TRBD1 or TRBD2 (5 bases each). The sequenced sample consisted of memory CD8+ T cells sorted from blood. The subset denotes: CD45RO+ cells pooled with CCR7-negative TemRA cells. This receptor was obtained from a man in his thirties or forties in good health. The CDR3 spells CASSSLSGPLAYEQYF. The DNA for the CDR3 is TGTGCCAGCAGCTCCCTCTCGGGACCCCTAGCCTACGAGCAGTACTTC.